This T cell receptor beta chain came from a study of shared T cell receptors in the human thymus. Clones were read by immunoSEQ multiplex PCR, and TCRdb kept only the in-frame ones, dropping some. The sample has hundreds of thousands of clones, 80% to 90% seen once. Germline V gives CDR1 SGHAT, CDR2 FQNNGV. The V and J ends lost 5 bases and 5 bases respectively, with 13 bases between them. The CDR3 has 14 amino acids. The same sample was also studied in work on human thymus T cells. That work adds: From resections taken during corrective heart surgery, the thymus tissue was obtained.

The clonotype was recovered from a boy in the first two years of life with a congenital heart defect. The sample comprised thymocytes. This chain connects TRBV11-2 to TRBJ2-1; D is possibly TRBD1 (6 bases). The CDR3 DNA reads as TGTGCCAGCAGCCCTAGACCAGGGGACAATGAGCAGTTCTTC. Its translation is CASSPRPGDNEQFF.